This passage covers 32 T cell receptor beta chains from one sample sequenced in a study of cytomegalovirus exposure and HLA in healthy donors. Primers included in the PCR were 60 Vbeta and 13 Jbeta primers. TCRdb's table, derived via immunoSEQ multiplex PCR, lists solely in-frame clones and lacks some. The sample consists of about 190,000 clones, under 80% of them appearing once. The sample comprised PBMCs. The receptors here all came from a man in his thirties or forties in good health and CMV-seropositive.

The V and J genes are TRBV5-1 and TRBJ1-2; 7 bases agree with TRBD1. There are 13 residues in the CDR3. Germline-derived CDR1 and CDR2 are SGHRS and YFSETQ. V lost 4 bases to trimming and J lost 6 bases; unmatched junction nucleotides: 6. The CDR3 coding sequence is TGCGCCAGCAGCCTCCAGGGGGAGGATGGCTACACCTTC. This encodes CASSLQGEDGYTF.

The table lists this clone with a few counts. Written as DNA, the CDR3 is TGCGCCAGCAGCCAGAGGGATCCCGGGGAGCTGTTTTTT. The encoded protein is CASSQRDPGELFF. V usage is TRBV4-1 and J usage is TRBJ2-2, with D possibly matching TRBD2 (5 bases). CDR1 is MGHRA and CDR2 is YSYEKL in the germline V gene. The CDR3 loop spans 13 amino acids. V lost 3 bases and J lost 6, with 8 bases in between.

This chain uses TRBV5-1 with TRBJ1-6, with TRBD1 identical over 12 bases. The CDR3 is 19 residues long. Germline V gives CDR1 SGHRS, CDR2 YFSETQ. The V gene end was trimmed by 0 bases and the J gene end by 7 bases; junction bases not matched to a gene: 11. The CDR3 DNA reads TGCGCCAGCAGCTTGGAGTTAGGGACAGGGGGCGTTGGGAATTCACCCCTCCACTTT. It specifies CASSLELGTGGVGNSPLHF.

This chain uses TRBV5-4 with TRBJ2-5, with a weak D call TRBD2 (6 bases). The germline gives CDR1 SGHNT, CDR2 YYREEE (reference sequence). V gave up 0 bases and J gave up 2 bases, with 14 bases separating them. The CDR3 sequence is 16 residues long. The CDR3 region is CASSLAGGGGQETQYF. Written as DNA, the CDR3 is TGTGCCAGCAGCTTGGCCGGGGGAGGAGGTCAAGAGACCCAGTACTTC. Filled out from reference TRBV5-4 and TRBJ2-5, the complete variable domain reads ETGVTQSPTHLIKTRGQQVTLRCSSQSGHNTVSWYQQALGQGPQFIFQYYREEENGRGNFPPRFSGLQFPNYSSELNVNALELDDSALYLCASSLAGGGGQETQYFGPGTRLLVL.

CDR3 loop: CASSVGPAREQYF. As DNA, the CDR3 is TGTGCCAGCAGCGTAGGCCCCGCGCGGGAGCAGTACTTC. The chain recombines TRBV9 with TRBJ2-5, with 7 bases aligning to TRBD2. The germline V gene has CDR1 SGDLS and CDR2 YYNGEE. V trimming: 0 bases; J trimming: 11 bases; junction bases outside the gene matches: 7. The CDR3 runs to 13 residues.

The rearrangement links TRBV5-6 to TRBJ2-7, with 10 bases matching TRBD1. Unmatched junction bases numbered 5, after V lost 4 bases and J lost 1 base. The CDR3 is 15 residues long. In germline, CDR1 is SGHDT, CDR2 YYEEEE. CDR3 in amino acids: CASSPRDRGSYEQYF. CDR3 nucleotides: TGTGCCAGCAGCCCGAGGGACAGGGGATCCTACGAGCAGTACTTC.

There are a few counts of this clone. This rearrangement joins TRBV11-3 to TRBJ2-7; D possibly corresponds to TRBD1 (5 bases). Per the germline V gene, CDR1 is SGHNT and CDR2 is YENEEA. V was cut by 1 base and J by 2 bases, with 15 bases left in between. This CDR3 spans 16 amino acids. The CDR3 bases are TGTGCCAGCAGCTTAGGGGGCACGGGCGCGCCCTACGAGCAGTACTTC. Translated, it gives CASSLGGTGAPYEQYF.

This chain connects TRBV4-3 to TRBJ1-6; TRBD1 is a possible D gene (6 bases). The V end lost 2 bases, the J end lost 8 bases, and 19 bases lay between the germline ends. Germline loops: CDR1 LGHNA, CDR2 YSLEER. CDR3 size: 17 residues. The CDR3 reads CASSQSAGGPWDSPLHF. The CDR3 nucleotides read TGCGCCAGCAGCCAATCGGCGGGGGGCCCCTGGGATTCACCCCTCCACTTT.

The CDR3 sequence is CASSTAGRLGNQPQHF. The CDR3 DNA follows: TGTGCCAGTAGTACAGCGGGGAGGTTAGGCAATCAGCCCCAGCATTTT. V gene TRBV19 combines with J gene TRBJ1-5, with D unresolved. V was clipped by 4 bases and J by 2 bases, with 15 bases between them. Germline V gives CDR1 LNHDA, CDR2 SQIVND (reference sequence). The CDR3 consists of 16 residues.

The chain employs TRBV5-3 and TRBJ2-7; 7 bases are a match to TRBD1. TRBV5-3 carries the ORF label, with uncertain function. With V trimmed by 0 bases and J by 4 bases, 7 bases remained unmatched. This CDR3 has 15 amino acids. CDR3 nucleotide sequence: TGTGCCAGAAGCTTGGTCCCGGGACAGAGTTACGAGCAGTACTTC. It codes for CARSLVPGQSYEQYF.

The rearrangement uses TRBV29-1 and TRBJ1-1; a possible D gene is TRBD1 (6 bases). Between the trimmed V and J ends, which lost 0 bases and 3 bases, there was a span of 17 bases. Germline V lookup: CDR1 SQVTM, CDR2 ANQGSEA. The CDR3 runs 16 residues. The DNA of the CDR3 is TGCAGCGTTGAAGATCCGGAGTTTCCAGGGGACACTGAAGCTTTCTTT. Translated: CSVEDPEFPGDTEAFF.

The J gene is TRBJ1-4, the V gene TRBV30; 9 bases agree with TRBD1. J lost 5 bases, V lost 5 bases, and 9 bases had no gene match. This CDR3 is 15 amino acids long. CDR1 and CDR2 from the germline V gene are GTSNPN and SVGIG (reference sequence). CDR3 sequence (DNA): TGTGCCTGGGGGACAGGGACGGGGGCCAATGAAAAACTGTTTTTT. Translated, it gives CAWGTGTGANEKLFF.

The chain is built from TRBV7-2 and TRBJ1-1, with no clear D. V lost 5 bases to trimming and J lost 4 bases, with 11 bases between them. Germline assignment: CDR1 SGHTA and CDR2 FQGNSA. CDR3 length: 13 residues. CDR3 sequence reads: CASSPSPGTEAFF. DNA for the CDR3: TGTGCCAGCAGCCCTTCACCAGGCACTGAAGCTTTCTTT.

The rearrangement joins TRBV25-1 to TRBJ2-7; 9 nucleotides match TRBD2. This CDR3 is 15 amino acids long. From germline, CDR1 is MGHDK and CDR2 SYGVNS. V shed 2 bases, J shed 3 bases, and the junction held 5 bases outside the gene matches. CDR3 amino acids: CASSELGSGSYEQYF. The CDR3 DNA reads TGTGCCAGCAGTGAACTCGGTAGCGGGAGCTACGAGCAGTACTTC.

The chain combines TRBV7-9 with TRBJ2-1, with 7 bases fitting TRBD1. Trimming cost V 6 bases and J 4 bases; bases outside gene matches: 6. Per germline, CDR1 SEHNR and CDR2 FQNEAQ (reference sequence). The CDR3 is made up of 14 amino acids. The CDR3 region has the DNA TGTGCCAGCAGGCCCACAGGGGTTTACAATGAGCAGTTCTTC. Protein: CASRPTGVYNEQFF.

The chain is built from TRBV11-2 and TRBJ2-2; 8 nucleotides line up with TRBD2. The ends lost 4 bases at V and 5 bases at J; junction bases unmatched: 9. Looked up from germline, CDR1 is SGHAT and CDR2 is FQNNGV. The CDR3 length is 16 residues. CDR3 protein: CASSSRGGVGTGELFF. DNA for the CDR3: TGTGCCAGCAGCTCCCGGGGGGGAGTCGGAACCGGGGAGCTGTTTTTT.

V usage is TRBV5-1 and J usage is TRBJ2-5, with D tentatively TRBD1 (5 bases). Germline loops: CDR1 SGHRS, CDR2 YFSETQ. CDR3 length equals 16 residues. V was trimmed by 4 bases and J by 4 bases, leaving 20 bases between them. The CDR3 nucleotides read TGCGCCAGCAGCACCCAGGGTGCACGGTCGGCAGAGACCCAGTACTTC. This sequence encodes CASSTQGARSAETQYF.

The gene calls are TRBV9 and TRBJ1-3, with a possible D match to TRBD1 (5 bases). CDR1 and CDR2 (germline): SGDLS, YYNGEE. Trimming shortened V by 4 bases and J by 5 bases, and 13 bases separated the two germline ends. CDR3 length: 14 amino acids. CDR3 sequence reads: CASSPPGERNTIYF. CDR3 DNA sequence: TGTGCCAGCAGCCCACCGGGGGAACGAAACACCATATATTTT.

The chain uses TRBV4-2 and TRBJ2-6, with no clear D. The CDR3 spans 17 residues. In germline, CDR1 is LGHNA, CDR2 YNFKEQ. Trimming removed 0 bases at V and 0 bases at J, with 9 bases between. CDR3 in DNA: TGTGCCAGCAGCCAAGATGGTTATAGCTCTGGGGCCAACGTCCTGACTTTC. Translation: CASSQDGYSSGANVLTF.

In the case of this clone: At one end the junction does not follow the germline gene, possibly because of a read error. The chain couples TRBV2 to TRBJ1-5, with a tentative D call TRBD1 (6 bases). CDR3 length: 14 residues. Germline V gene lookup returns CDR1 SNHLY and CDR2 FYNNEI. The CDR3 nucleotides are TGTGCCAGCAGTCCTCTGAACAGGGCTCAGTCCCAGCATTTT. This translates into CASSPLNRAQSQHF.

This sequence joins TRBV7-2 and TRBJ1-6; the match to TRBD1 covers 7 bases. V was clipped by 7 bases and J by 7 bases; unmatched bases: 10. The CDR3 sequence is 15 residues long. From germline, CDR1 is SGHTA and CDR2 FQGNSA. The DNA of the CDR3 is TGTGCCAGCACCACCGACAGGGTTCCGAATTCACCCCTCCACTTT. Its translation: CASTTDRVPNSPLHF.

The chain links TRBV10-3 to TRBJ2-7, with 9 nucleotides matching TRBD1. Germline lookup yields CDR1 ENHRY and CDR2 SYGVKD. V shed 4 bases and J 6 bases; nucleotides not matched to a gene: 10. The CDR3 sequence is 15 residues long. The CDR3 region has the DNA TGTGCCATCAGTGCTTCCGGGACAGGGTCGGGCGAGCAGTACTTC. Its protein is CAISASGTGSGEQYF.

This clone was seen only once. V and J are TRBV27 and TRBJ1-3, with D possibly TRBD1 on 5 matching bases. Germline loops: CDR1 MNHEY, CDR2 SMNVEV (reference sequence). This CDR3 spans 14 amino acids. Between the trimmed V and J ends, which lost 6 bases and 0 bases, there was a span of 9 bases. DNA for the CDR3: TGTGCCAGCAGATTAGGGGCCTCTGGAAACACCATATATTTT. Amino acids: CASRLGASGNTIYF.

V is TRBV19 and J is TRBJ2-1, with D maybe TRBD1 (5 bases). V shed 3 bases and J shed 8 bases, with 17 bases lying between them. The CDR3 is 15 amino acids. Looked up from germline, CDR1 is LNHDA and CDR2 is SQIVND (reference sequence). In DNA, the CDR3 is TGTGCCAGTAGTATCAACTGGGGCCTCGCAGATGAGCAGTTCTTC. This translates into CASSINWGLADEQFF.

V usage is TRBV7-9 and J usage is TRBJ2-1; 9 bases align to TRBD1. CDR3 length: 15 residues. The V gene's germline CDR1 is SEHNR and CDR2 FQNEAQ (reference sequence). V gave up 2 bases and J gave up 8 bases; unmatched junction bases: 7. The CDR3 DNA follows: TGTGCCAGCAGCTTATTGGGACAGGGTGGTGATGAGCAGTTCTTC. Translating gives CASSLLGQGGDEQFF.

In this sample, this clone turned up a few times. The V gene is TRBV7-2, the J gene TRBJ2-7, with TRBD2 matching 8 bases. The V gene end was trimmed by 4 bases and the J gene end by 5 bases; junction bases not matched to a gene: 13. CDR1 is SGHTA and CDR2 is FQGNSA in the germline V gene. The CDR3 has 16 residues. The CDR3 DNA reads TGTGCCAGCAGCTCTAGTCGCGCGGGGGGCCGACACGAGCAGTACTTC. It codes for CASSSSRAGGRHEQYF.

The chain's CDR3 is CASSIPGLGAEQFF. The CDR3 DNA sequence: TGTGCCAGCAGCATACCGGGACTAGGGGCTGAGCAGTTCTTC. The chain carries TRBV7-3 and TRBJ2-1; 8 nucleotides align to TRBD2. The CDR3 extends over 14 amino acids. Per the germline V gene, CDR1 is SGHTA and CDR2 is FQGTGA. V was clipped by 5 bases and J by 9 bases; unmatched bases: 9.

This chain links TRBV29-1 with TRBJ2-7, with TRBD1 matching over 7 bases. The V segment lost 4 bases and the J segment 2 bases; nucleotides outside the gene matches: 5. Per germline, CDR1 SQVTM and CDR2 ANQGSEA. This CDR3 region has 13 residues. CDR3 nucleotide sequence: TGCAGCGTTGTGGGGACAGAGGCCTACGAGCAGTACTTC. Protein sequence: CSVVGTEAYEQYF.

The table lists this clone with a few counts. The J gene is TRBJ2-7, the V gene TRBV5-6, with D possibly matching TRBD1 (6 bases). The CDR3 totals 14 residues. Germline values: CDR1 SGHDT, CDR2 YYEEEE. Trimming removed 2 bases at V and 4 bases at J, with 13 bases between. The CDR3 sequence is CASSLYRVSYEQYF. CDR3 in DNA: TGTGCCAGCAGCTTATACAGGGTATCGTACGAGCAGTACTTC.

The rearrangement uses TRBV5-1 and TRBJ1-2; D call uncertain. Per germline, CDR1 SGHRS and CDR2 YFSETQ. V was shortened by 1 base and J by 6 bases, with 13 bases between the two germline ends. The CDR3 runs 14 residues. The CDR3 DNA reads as TGCGCCAGCAGCTTGTATGGAGGGAACGATGGCTACACCTTC. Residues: CASSLYGGNDGYTF.

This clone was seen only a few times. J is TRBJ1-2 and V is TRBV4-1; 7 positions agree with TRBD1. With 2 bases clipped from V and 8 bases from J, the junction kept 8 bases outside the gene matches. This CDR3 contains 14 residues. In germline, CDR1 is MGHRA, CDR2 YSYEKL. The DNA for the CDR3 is TGCGCCAGCAGCCAACCCATGACAGGGAAAGGCTACACCTTC. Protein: CASSQPMTGKGYTF.

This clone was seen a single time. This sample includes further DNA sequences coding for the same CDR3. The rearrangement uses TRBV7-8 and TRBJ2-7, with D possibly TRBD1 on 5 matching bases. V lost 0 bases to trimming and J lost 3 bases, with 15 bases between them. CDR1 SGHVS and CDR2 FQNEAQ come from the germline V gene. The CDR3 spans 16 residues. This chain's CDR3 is CASSLALVTAYYEQYF. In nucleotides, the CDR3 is TGTGCCAGCAGCTTAGCGCTAGTGACAGCCTACTACGAGCAGTACTTC.